The T cell receptor (beta chain) described here comes from a study of blood T cell repertoires in COVID-19. About the research overall: The United States, Italy and Spain supplied acute and convalescent COVID-19 samples.

Seattle patients were enrolled during active infection and followed longitudinally. Sequencing used immunoSEQ multiplex PCR; TCRdb keeps in-frame clones, though not all of them. The table lists about 170,000 clones, around 84% of them singletons. This TCR came from a woman older than 75 with COVID-19, enrolled during active disease. Specimen: peripheral blood.

The CDR3 DNA reads TGTGCCAGCAGCCGACAACTGAACACTGAAGCTTTCTTT. Its protein is CASSRQLNTEAFF. The genes are TRBV7-3 and TRBJ1-1; D unclear. CDR3 size: 13 residues. Germline V gene lookup returns CDR1 SGHTA and CDR2 FQGTGA. Between the trimmed V and J ends, which lost 5 bases and 0 bases, there was a span of 7 bases.